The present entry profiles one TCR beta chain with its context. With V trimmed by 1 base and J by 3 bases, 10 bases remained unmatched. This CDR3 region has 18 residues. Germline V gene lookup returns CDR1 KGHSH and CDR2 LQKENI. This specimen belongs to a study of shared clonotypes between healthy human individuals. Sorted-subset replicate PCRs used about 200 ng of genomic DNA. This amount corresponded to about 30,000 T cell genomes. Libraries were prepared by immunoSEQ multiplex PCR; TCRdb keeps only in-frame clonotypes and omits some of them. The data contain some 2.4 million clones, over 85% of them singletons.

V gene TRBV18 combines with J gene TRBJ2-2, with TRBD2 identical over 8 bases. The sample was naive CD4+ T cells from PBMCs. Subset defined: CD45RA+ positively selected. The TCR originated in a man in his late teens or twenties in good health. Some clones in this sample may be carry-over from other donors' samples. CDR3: CASSPQFSGAIYTGELFF. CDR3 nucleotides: TGTGCCAGCTCACCACAATTTAGCGGGGCAATCTACACCGGGGAGCTGTTTTTT.